The 8 T cell receptor beta chains below all came from one sample that was sequenced in a study of early stage breast cancer tumors. Data came from immunoSEQ multiplex PCR; TCRdb stores just in-frame clones and leaves some out. The data hold roughly 53,000 clones, with about nine tenths observed a single time. Sequencing was done on a sample of blood. The source of these receptors is a person aged 65-85 years with breast cancer.

The chain couples TRBV5-1 to TRBJ2-3; D is uncertain. Trimming stripped 7 bases from V and 1 base from J, with 4 bases between. From germline, CDR1 is SGHRS and CDR2 YFSETQ. This CDR3 region has 11 residues. The CDR3 DNA is TGCGCCAGCCAGGGCACAGATACGCAGTATTTT. It specifies CASQGTDTQYF.

The DNA for the CDR3 is TGCAGCGCAAAGCTAGCGGGAGGGCCGTTGGAGACCCAGTACTTC. The encoded protein is CSAKLAGGPLETQYF. The chain recombines TRBV29-1 with TRBJ2-5; 12 bases fit TRBD2. The CDR3 extends over 15 amino acids. Germline assignment: CDR1 SQVTM and CDR2 ANQGSEA. The junction had 11 bases not matched to a gene; V was cut back by 7 bases and J by 5 bases.

This clone was detected a few times. The chain joins TRBV5-4 to TRBJ2-2, with TRBD2 matching over 10 bases. The V gene's germline CDR1 is SGHNT and CDR2 YYREEE (reference sequence). The CDR3 totals 16 residues. The J segment lost 6 bases and the V segment lost 0 bases, leaving 5 bases of the junction unmatched. In DNA form, the CDR3 reads TGTGCCAGCAGCTTGGGAGGAGCGGGAGGGGCCGGGGAGCTGTTTTTT. This translates into CASSLGGAGGAGELFF.

V gene TRBV28 combines with J gene TRBJ1-5; D ambiguous. CDR1 MDHEN and CDR2 SYDVKM come from the germline V gene. There are 17 residues in the CDR3. The germline V and J ends were trimmed by 5 bases and 4 bases, with 21 bases remaining between them. DNA of the CDR3: TGTGCCAGCAGTCCCTTTCCCGGCCAGGTCCGAAATCAGCCCCAGCATTTT. Translation: CASSPFPGQVRNQPQHF.

This clone was counted at least ten times. V usage is TRBV9 and J usage is TRBJ2-1, with 7 bases matching TRBD1. The CDR3 length is 11 residues. CDR1 is SGDLS, CDR2 YYNGEE, per germline. J lost 15 bases, V lost 3 bases, and 6 bases had no gene match. This chain's CDR3 is CASSAHGQVFF. The CDR3 coding sequence is TGTGCCAGCAGCGCCCACGGACAGGTGTTCTTC. Looking up the rest from reference TRBV9 and TRBJ2-1 gives the full variable domain: DSGVTQTPKHLITATGQRVTLRCSPRSGDLSVYWYQQSLDQGLQFLIQYYNGEERAKGNILERFSAQQFPDLHSELNLSSLELGDSALYFCASSAHGQVFFGPGTRLTVL.

The rearrangement joins TRBV19 to TRBJ2-3; 7 bases match TRBD1. V trimming: 3 bases; J trimming: 1 base; junction bases outside the gene matches: 10. The CDR3 contains 17 residues. Germline assignment: CDR1 LNHDA and CDR2 SQIVND (reference sequence). The CDR3 coding sequence is TGTGCCAGTAGTATTAAAGGGCGACAGGGTGGCACAGATACGCAGTATTTT. Its translation: CASSIKGRQGGTDTQYF.

This sequence joins TRBV7-2 and TRBJ2-1, with 7 bases fitting TRBD1. CDR3 size: 15 residues. The germline V gene encodes CDR1 SGHTA and CDR2 FQGNSA. V dropped 5 bases and J dropped 5; count of bases not matched to a gene: 9. In DNA form, the CDR3 reads TGTGCCAGCAGCAATCGACAGGGTAGGCACAATGAGCAGTTCTTC. It specifies CASSNRQGRHNEQFF.

The rearrangement uses TRBV10-3 and TRBJ2-3, with D perhaps matching TRBD2 (6 bases). Germline V gene sequence: CDR1 ENHRY, CDR2 SYGVKD. The CDR3 has 15 amino acids. The V end was cut by 2 bases, the J end by 2 bases, with 11 bases between. The CDR3 region is CAISEGGAVTDTQYF. CDR3 coding DNA: TGTGCCATCAGTGAGGGAGGGGCCGTCACAGATACGCAGTATTTT.